Listed below are T cell receptor beta chains from one sample, sequenced in a study of CD8 T cell repertoires and HIV-1 epitope variants. These receptors lack a known antigen. Clones were read by immunoSEQ multiplex PCR, and TCRdb kept only the in-frame ones, dropping some. This sample yields about 3,900 clones, of which 66% are seen a single time; roughly 40% belongs to the top ten. The sample was cultured CD8+ T cells derived from PBMCs. These receptors originate from a male donor with HIV. The conserved cysteine and the conserved F or W are not part of the CDR3 here.

V: TRBV27; J: TRBJ1-1; CDR3: ASSLYEGGNTEAF
V: TRBV10-2; J: TRBJ2-7; CDR3: ASSPVQGPNEQY
V: TRBV30; J: TRBJ2-2; CDR3: AWSVLGDTGELF
V: TRBV5-6; J: TRBJ1-1; CDR3: ASSLGVLMGTEAF
V: TRBV21-1; J: TRBJ2-7; CDR3: ASSLPSSYEQY
V: TRBV6-1; J: TRBJ2-3; CDR3: ASSEAEGSYYADTQY
V: TRBV6-5; J: TRBJ2-3; CDR3: ASSRGHPSTDTQY
V: TRBV19; J: TRBJ2-1; CDR3: ASSSLTREQF
V: TRBV27; J: TRBJ2-7; CDR3: ASSSGGSPYEQY
V: TRBV7-9; J: TRBJ2-7; CDR3: ASSKEGDSEQY
V: TRBV25-1; J: TRBJ2-2; CDR3: ASTEYTGELF
V: TRBV9; J: TRBJ2-2; CDR3: ASSSGGDTGELF
V: TRBV27; J: TRBJ2-7; CDR3: ASSHAVTGVYEQY
V: TRBV4-2; J: TRBJ1-2; CDR3: ASSQEGIGGHGYT
V: TRBV9; J: TRBJ1-6; CDR3: ASSLRGGNSPLH
V: TRBV7-9; J: TRBJ2-5; CDR3: ASSLETQY
V: TRBV7-3; J: TRBJ2-1; CDR3: ASSLLAGGRNEQF
V: TRBV27; J: TRBJ2-2; CDR3: ASSAPGVTGELF
V: TRBV27; J: TRBJ2-1; CDR3: ASSPLGAAEQF
V: TRBV10-3; J: TRBJ2-7; CDR3: AISESISGGSSEQY
V: TRBV2; J: TRBJ2-2; CDR3: ASSDRLNTGELF
V: TRBV5-6; J: TRBJ2-1; CDR3: ASSLGGINEQF
V: TRBV27; J: TRBJ2-3; CDR3: ASSSTSTSGDTDTQY
V: TRBV27; J: TRBJ2-1; CDR3: ASSSKFQTQIPSVGQF